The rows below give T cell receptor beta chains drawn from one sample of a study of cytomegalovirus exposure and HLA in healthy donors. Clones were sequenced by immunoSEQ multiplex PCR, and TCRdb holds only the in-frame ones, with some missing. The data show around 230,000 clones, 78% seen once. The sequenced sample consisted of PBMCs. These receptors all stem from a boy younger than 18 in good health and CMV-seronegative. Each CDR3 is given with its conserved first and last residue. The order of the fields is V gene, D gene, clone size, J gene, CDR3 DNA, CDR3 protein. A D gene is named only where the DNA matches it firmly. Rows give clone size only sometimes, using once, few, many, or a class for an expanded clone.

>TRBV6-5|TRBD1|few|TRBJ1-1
TGTGCCAGCACCCGACAGGGGTTGAACACTGAAGCTTTCTTT
CASTRQGLNTEAFF
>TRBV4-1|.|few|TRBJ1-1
TGCGCCAGCAGCCCTGCCCGGGAATGGGGAAACACTGAAGCTTTCTTT
CASSPAREWGNTEAFF
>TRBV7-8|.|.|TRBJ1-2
TGTGCCAGCAGCTTACCGACGGGTGGCTACACCTTC
CASSLPTGGYTF
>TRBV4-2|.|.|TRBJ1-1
TGTGCCAGCAGCCAAACGACAGACACTGAAGCTTTCTTT
CASSQTTDTEAFF
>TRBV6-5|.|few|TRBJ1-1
TGTGCCAGCAGTTACTTTGCGGCTGGGAGAGGGACTGAAGCTTTCTTT
CASSYFAAGRGTEAFF
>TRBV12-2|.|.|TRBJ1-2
TGTGCAAGTCGACTCACAGGGGGCCAAGCAACTAACTATGGCTACACCTTC
CASRLTGGQATNYGYTF
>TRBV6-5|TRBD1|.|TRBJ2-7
TGTGCCAGCACCAGACAGGGGCGAAGCTCCTACGAGCAGTACTTC
CASTRQGRSSYEQYF
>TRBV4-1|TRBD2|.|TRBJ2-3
TGCGCCAGCAGCCACCGGCGGACTAGCGCCACAGATACGCAGTATTTT
CASSHRRTSATDTQYF
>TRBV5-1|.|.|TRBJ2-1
TGCGCCAGCAGCTTGCTACAGACAAAGGAGATCCTAGCGACCTACAATGAGCAGTTCTTC
CASSLLQTKEILATYNEQFF
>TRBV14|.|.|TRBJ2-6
TGTGCCAGCAGCCCCCTTGGCGGGGCCAACGTCCTGACTTTC
CASSPLGGANVLTF
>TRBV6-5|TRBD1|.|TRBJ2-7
TGTGCCAGCAGCCCTGACAGGGGGCGATACGAGCAGTACTTC
CASSPDRGRYEQYF
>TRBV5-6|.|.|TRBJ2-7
TGTGCCAGCAGCCTCCGGGACTTCAATGAGCAGTACTTC
CASSLRDFNEQYF
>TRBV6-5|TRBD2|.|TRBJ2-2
TGTGCCACCCTAGCGGACACCGGGGAGCTGTTTTTT
CATLADTGELFF
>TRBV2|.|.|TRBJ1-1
TGTGCCAGCAGTGATAACAGTGGGAACACTGAAGCTTTCTTT
CASSDNSGNTEAFF
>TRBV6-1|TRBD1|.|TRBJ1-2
TGTGCCAGCAGCAACAGGGGTACTAACTATGGCTACACCTTC
CASSNRGTNYGYTF
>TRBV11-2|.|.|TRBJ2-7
TGTGCCAGCAGCTTTGGACTCTACTACGAGCAGTACTTC
CASSFGLYYEQYF
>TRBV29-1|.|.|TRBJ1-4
TGCAGCGTTGAGGCAGGGGCGGGTGAAAAACTGTTTTTT
CSVEAGAGEKLFF
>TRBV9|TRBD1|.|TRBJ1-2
TGTGCCAGCAGCGTCGGACAGGGCGATGGCTACACCTTC
CASSVGQGDGYTF
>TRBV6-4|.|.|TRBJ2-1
TGTGCCAGCAGAGGACTAAGGAATGAGCAGTTCTTC
CASRGLRNEQFF
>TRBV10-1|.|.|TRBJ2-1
TGCGCCAGCAGTGGGCCGACTAATGAGCAGTTCTTC
CASSGPTNEQFF
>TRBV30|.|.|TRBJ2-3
TGTGCCTGGAGTGCGGGAGATACGCAGTATTTT
CAWSAGDTQYF
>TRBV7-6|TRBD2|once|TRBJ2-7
TGTGCCAGCAGCCGGGACAGCGGGGGGCACTCCTACGAGCAGTACTTC
CASSRDSGGHSYEQYF
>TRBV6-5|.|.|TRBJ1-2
TGTGCCAGCAGTTACTCCCCACAGAACTATGGCTACACCTTC
CASSYSPQNYGYTF
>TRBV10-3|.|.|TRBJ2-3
TGTGCCATCAGTCCGGGACTGCACACAGATACGCAGTATTTT
CAISPGLHTDTQYF
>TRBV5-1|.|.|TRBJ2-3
TGCGCCAGCAGCTTGGGCGACACAGATACGCAGTATTTT
CASSLGDTDTQYF
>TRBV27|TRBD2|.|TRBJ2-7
TGTGCCAGCAGTTTCTTTAGCGGGAGTGTCTCCTACGAGCAGTACTTC
CASSFFSGSVSYEQYF
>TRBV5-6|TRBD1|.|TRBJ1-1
TGTGCCAGCAGCTTGGGGTACAGGGGGCGATCTGAAGCTTTCTTT
CASSLGYRGRSEAFF
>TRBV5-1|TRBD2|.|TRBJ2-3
TGCGCCAGCAGTAGCGGGGGGGGTCGTGATACGCAGTATTTT
CASSSGGGRDTQYF
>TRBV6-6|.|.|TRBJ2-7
TGTGCCAGCACATCAAAGACTATAACCTTCTACGAGCAGTACTTC
CASTSKTITFYEQYF
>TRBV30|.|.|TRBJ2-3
TGTGCCTGGAGTGTACTGGAGGATCTCGGTACGCAGTATTTT
CAWSVLEDLGTQYF
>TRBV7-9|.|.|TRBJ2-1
TGTGCCAGCAGACCGGACAGACAACCAGACAATGAGCAGTTCTTC
CASRPDRQPDNEQFF
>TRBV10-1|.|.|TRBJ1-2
TGCGCCAGCAGTGAGGGGGGAGGCTATGGCTACACCTTC
CASSEGGGYGYTF
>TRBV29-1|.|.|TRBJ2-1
TGCAGCGTTTACGAGAGCGGAGAGAACTACAATGAGCAGTTCTTC
CSVYESGENYNEQFF
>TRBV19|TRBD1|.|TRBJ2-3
TGTGCCACGGGACAGGGGGAAGGCACAGATACGCAGTATTTT
CATGQGEGTDTQYF
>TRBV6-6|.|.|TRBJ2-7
TGTGCCAGCAGTTACTCGTCACGGGGAAACGAGCAGTACTTC
CASSYSSRGNEQYF
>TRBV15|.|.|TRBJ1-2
TGTGCCACCAGCAGAGATTTAAGCAGTACGGGGTCTGGCTACACCTTC
CATSRDLSSTGSGYTF
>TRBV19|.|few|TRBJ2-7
TGTGCCAGTAGTGGACTAAGCGAGCAGTACTTC
CASSGLSEQYF
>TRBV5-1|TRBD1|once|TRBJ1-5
TGCGCCAGCAGCTACGGGACAGGGAGCGATCAGCCCCAGCATTTT
CASSYGTGSDQPQHF
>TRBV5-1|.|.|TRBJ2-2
TGCGCCAGCAGGGAGGTAGCCGTCACCGGGGAGCTGTTTTTT
CASREVAVTGELFF
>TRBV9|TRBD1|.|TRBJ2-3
TGTGCCAGCAGCGTTGGGACAGGGCTTAGCACAGATACGCAGTATTTT
CASSVGTGLSTDTQYF
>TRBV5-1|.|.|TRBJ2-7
TGCGCCAGCAGCTTGGGACAGGCGAACTACGAGCAGTACTTC
CASSLGQANYEQYF
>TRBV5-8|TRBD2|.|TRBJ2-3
TGTGCCAGCAGCTTGGGACTAGCGGACACAGATACGCAGTATTTT
CASSLGLADTDTQYF
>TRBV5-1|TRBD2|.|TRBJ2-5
TGCGCCAGCAGCTTTGGGCGGGGGGCTGAAGAGACCCAGTACTTC
CASSFGRGAEETQYF
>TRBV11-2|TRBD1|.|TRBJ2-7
TGTGCCAGCAGCCCGCGGACAGGGGGGAGCTCCTACGAGCAGTACTTC
CASSPRTGGSSYEQYF
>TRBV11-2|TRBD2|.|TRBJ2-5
TGTGCCAGCAGCTCGAGTCAGCGGGGGGGCCCAGGAGAGACCCAGTACTTC
CASSSSQRGGPGETQYF
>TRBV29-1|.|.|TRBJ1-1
TGCAGCGTCCTGACAAGTTTGAACACTGAAGCTTTCTTT
CSVLTSLNTEAFF
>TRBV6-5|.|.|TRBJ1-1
TGTGCCAGCAGTCGGGACACGAACACTGAAGCTTTCTTT
CASSRDTNTEAFF
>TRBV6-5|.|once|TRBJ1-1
TGTGCCACTATCTATGTGTCTGAAGCTTTCTTT
CATIYVSEAFF
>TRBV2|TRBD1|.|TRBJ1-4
TGTGCCAGCAGTAGGACAGGGGCAACTAATGAAAAACTGTTTTTT
CASSRTGATNEKLFF
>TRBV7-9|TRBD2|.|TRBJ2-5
TGTTCCAGCAGCTTTGAACTAGCGCATGGGAACTTC
CSSSFELAHGNF
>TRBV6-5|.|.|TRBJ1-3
TGTGCCAGCAGTTACTCGAGGCAGTCGGGAAACACCATATATTTT
CASSYSRQSGNTIYF
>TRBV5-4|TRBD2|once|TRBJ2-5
TGTGCCAGCAGCTTCCCCGGGACTAGCGGACAAGAGACCCAGTACTTC
CASSFPGTSGQETQYF
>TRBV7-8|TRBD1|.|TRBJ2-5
TGTGCCAGCAGCCAACCCCCCAGGGGGCAGGGGACCCAGTACTTC
CASSQPPRGQGTQYF
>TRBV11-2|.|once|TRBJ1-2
TGTGCCAGCAGCTCTCAAGCCTACTATGGCTACACCTTC
CASSSQAYYGYTF
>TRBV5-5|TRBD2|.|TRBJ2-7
TGTGCCAGCAGCCCGGGGGGTTTCTACGAGCAGTACTTC
CASSPGGFYEQYF
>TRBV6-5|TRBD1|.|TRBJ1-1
TGTGCCAGCAGTTACTCCGGGACAGGCCGTGAAGCTTTCTTT
CASSYSGTGREAFF